Below are 3 T cell receptor beta chains sequenced from a single sample in a study of T-cell reconstitution after alpha-beta-depleted transplantation in children. A library of TCRbeta sequences, prepared with unique molecular identifiers, was generated. In TCRdb, the PCR reads were re-called with MiXCR into one record per CDR3 protein. The sample includes about 610,000 distinct CDR3 sequences, roughly a tenth of them seen just once. The sample in question was PBMCs from the stem cell graft donor, obtained from the stem cell graft. The source is a human donor who donated a stem cell graft to a child with acute myeloid leukemia.

This clonotype was counted between two and nine times. This rearrangement joins TRBV9 to TRBJ2-1; 10 nucleotides align to TRBD2. The CDR3 sequence is 17 residues long. Germline CDR1 and CDR2: SGDLS and YYNGEE. V shed 2 bases, J shed 4 bases, and the junction held 9 bases outside the gene matches. CDR3 protein: CASSVLPIAGGYNEQFF. CDR3 nucleotides: TGTGCCAGCAGCGTTTTGCCGATAGCGGGAGGTTACAATGAGCAGTTCTTC.

V usage is TRBV28 and J usage is TRBJ2-7; a possible D gene is TRBD1 (6 bases). Germline CDR1 reads MDHEN; CDR2 reads SYDVKM. This CDR3 contains 12 residues. Trimming cost V 10 bases and J 6 bases, with 16 bases left between them. The CDR3 loop is CATSGRGGEQYF. CDR3 bases: TGTGCCACAAGTGGGCGAGGGGGCGAGCAGTACTTC.

The table lists this clonotype with a few counts. The V call is TRBV5-1, the J call TRBJ2-1; 9 bases align to TRBD2. Germline-derived CDR1 and CDR2 are SGHRS and YFSETQ. The length of the CDR3 is 14 residues. V trimming: 2 bases; J trimming: 7 bases; junction bases outside the gene matches: 4. CDR3: CASSFSGSTNEQFF. The CDR3 coding sequence is TGCGCCAGCAGCTTTAGCGGGAGTACGAATGAGCAGTTCTTC.